The 20 T cell receptor beta chains given below trace back to one sample, sequenced in a study of shared clonotypes between healthy human individuals. Profiling relied on immunoSEQ multiplex PCR, and the TCRdb table lists in-frame clones only, not all of them. This table has about 680,000 clones, 92% appearing once. The naive CD8 fraction comprised CD45RO-negative cells positively selected for CCR7 and excluded terminally differentiated effector memory CD45RA+ cells. Sequencing used naive CD8+ T cells sorted from blood. Every receptor here comes from a man in his thirties or forties in good health.

This clone has a single count. J is TRBJ1-1 and V is TRBV15; D not resolved. CDR1 is LNHNV, CDR2 YYDKDF, per germline (reference sequence). The V gene lost 4 bases and the J gene lost 7 bases, with 16 bases spanning the gap. CDR3 length: 14 amino acids. The CDR3 loop reads CATSTVRQVVEAFF. Here the CDR3 DNA reads TGTGCCACCAGCACCGTCCGGCAGGTCGTTGAAGCTTTCTTT.

As to this clone: Other nucleotide sequences from this sample produce the same CDR3. CDR3: CASSYSSGVGYEQYF. The CDR3 nucleotides read TGTGCCAGCAGTTACTCATCGGGAGTAGGCTACGAGCAGTACTTC. The rearrangement joins TRBV6-5 to TRBJ2-7, with a possible D match to TRBD2 (6 bases). V was shortened by 0 bases and J by 3 bases, with 12 bases between the two germline ends. CDR1 and CDR2 (germline): MNHEY, SVGAGI. This CDR3 contains 15 residues.

The rearrangement uses TRBV28 and TRBJ2-1; perhaps TRBD1 as D (5 bases). Germline V CDR1 and CDR2: MDHEN, SYDVKM. The V end was cut by 2 bases, the J end by 3 bases, with 11 bases between. The CDR3 sequence is 15 residues long. CDR3 in amino acids: CASSLVQAYYNEQFF. The CDR3 coding sequence is TGTGCCAGCAGTTTAGTACAGGCGTACTACAATGAGCAGTTCTTC.

In nucleotides, the CDR3 is TGTGCCAGCAGCGCGACTAGCGGGAGAGGCTACAATGAGCAGTTCTTC. Its translation is CASSATSGRGYNEQFF. This sequence joins TRBV7-9 and TRBJ2-1, with TRBD2 identical over 12 bases. The V gene's germline CDR1 is SEHNR and CDR2 FQNEAQ (reference sequence). This CDR3 is built from 16 residues. V gave up 5 bases and J gave up 3 bases; unmatched junction bases: 5. Filled out from reference TRBV7-9 and TRBJ2-1, the complete variable domain reads DTGVSQNPRHKITKRGQNVTFRCDPISEHNRLYWYRQTLGQGPEFLTYFQNEAQLEKSRLLSDRFSAERPKGSFSTLEIQRTEQGDSAMYLCASSATSGRGYNEQFFGPGTRLTVL.

This rearrangement joins TRBV15 to TRBJ2-3; unclear D gene. CDR3 length: 15 residues. Germline V gene data show CDR1 as LNHNV and CDR2 as YYDKDF (reference sequence). V was trimmed by 0 bases and J by 5 bases, leaving 12 bases between them. CDR3: CATSRDRAPGDTQYF. The CDR3 DNA reads as TGTGCCACCAGCAGAGATAGGGCCCCTGGAGATACGCAGTATTTT.

The CDR3 DNA reads TGTGCCAGCAGTCACGGGAGCTTTGTGTACAATGAGCAGTTCTTC. This codes for CASSHGSFVYNEQFF. The chain recombines TRBV2 with TRBJ2-1; the D gene is possibly TRBD2 (6 bases). CDR3 length: 15 amino acids. Germline loops: CDR1 SNHLY, CDR2 FYNNEI. V lost 5 bases and J lost 4, with 15 bases in between.

The CDR3 DNA reads TGTGCCAGCAGCGGACTAATAGGGGTGAGCTCCTACAATGAGCAGTTCTTC. Translated: CASSGLIGVSSYNEQFF. The chain carries TRBV9 and TRBJ2-1; D possibly uses TRBD1 or TRBD2 (5 bases each). There are 17 residues in the CDR3. CDR1 and CDR2 (germline): SGDLS, YYNGEE. V lost 3 bases to trimming and J lost 0 bases, with 16 bases between them.

The V and J genes are TRBV11-2 and TRBJ2-3, with TRBD2 matching 11 bases. The CDR3 is 15 residues long. J gave up 5 bases and V 5 bases, and 6 bases lay outside the gene matches. Per the germline V gene, CDR1 is SGHAT and CDR2 is FQNNGV. The CDR3 loop is CASSTSGSYLDTQYF. In DNA form, the CDR3 reads TGTGCCAGCAGCACTAGCGGGAGTTATTTAGATACGCAGTATTTT.

V is TRBV7-9 and J is TRBJ2-7; 13 bases map to TRBD2. V was clipped by 7 bases and J by 0 bases; unmatched bases: 9. Germline V gives CDR1 SEHNR, CDR2 FQNEAQ (reference sequence). The CDR3 totals 17 residues. The CDR3 sequence: CASTASGTSGDSYEQYF. DNA for the CDR3: TGTGCCAGCACCGCAAGTGGGACTAGCGGGGACTCCTACGAGCAGTACTTC.

The chain has TRBV30 and TRBJ2-3; 15 bases fit TRBD2. Trimming at V came to 4 bases and at J to 0 bases, leaving 8 bases not matched to a gene. The CDR3 runs 18 residues. CDR1 is GTSNPN and CDR2 is SVGIG in the germline V gene (reference sequence). DNA for the CDR3: TGTGCCTGGACGGGACTAGCGGGAGGCGTTGTCAGCACAGATACGCAGTATTTT. Its translation is CAWTGLAGGVVSTDTQYF.

The chain links TRBV19 to TRBJ2-7; weak D call: TRBD2 (6 bases). Trimming took off 3 bases at V and 0 bases at J, with 18 bases between the two ends. Germline V gene data show CDR1 as LNHDA and CDR2 as SQIVND (reference sequence). The CDR3 covers 17 residues. Written as DNA, the CDR3 is TGTGCCAGTAGTATCATCCCGACGGGAGCCCCCTCCTACGAGCAGTACTTC. Translating gives CASSIIPTGAPSYEQYF.

The J gene is TRBJ2-7, the V gene TRBV5-6; D tentatively fits TRBD1 or TRBD2 (5 bases each). Looked up from germline, CDR1 is SGHDT and CDR2 is YYEEEE. The CDR3 has 16 amino acids. V lost 3 bases, J lost 5 bases, and 21 bases lay in between. DNA of the CDR3: TGTGCCAGCAGCTCCGTTTTTTCAGGGACGGTCGACGAGCAGTACTTC. This codes for CASSSVFSGTVDEQYF.

V and J are TRBV29-1 and TRBJ2-1; D may be TRBD1 (5 bases). The CDR3 spans 14 residues. V gave up 2 bases and J gave up 9 bases, with 17 bases separating them. CDR1 is SQVTM and CDR2 is ANQGSEA in the germline V gene. The CDR3 DNA follows: TGCAGCGTTGAAAACCTACAGGTTCAGAGTGAGCAGTTCTTC. Translating gives CSVENLQVQSEQFF.

This clone was seen a handful of times. The chain uses TRBV7-9 and TRBJ1-2, with D unclear. Germline loops: CDR1 SEHNR, CDR2 FQNEAQ (reference sequence). The V end lost 4 bases, the J end lost 4 bases, and 7 bases lay between the germline ends. This CDR3 is built from 12 residues. In DNA, the CDR3 is TGTGCCAGCAGCTCGGTTTCCTATGGCTACACCTTC. Amino acid sequence: CASSSVSYGYTF.

As for this clone: The sample holds other DNA sequences that translate to the same CDR3. The rearrangement links TRBV7-3 to TRBJ2-1, with D unclear. Trimming removed 2 bases at V and 9 bases at J, with 8 bases between. The CDR3 sequence is 12 residues long. Germline lookup yields CDR1 SGHTA and CDR2 FQGTGA. CDR3 sequence (DNA): TGTGCCAGCAGCTTATCGGGCACTGAGCAGTTCTTC. Its translation is CASSLSGTEQFF. Drawing the rest from reference TRBV7-3 and TRBJ2-1, the complete variable domain is GAGVSQTPSNKVTEKGKYVELRCDPISGHTALYWYRQSLGQGPEFLIYFQGTGAADDSGLPNDRFFAVRPEGSVSTLKIQRTERGDSAVYLCASSLSGTEQFFGPGTRLTVL.

V gene TRBV19 combines with J gene TRBJ1-2; D unclear. This CDR3 has 15 residues. V gave up 4 bases and J gave up 0 bases, with 12 bases separating them. Germline V CDR1 and CDR2: LNHDA, SQIVND (reference sequence). The CDR3 DNA follows: TGTGCCAGTAGTACCCTCCTCGCAACTAACTATGGCTACACCTTC. Translation gives CASSTLLATNYGYTF.

The gene calls are TRBV18 and TRBJ2-5; D not certain. V shed 2 bases and J shed 5 bases, with 15 bases lying between them. Per germline, CDR1 KGHSH and CDR2 LQKENI. The CDR3 length is 15 residues. The CDR3 here is CASSPSGQNKETQYF. Written as DNA, the CDR3 is TGTGCCAGCTCACCATCGGGCCAAAACAAGGAGACCCAGTACTTC. The variable domain in full, with the rest retrieved from reference TRBV18 and TRBJ2-5, is NAGVMQNPRHLVRRRGQEARLRCSPMKGHSHVYWYRQLPEEGLKFMVYLQKENIIDESGMPKERFSAEFPKEGPSILRIQQVVRGDSAAYFCASSPSGQNKETQYFGPGTRLLVL.

This clone was picked up one time. The J gene is TRBJ1-3, the V gene TRBV27; D gene uncertain. Trimming removed 2 bases from V and 0 bases from J, with 11 bases in between. The germline V gene encodes CDR1 MNHEY and CDR2 SMNVEV (reference sequence). The CDR3 is 16 residues long. The CDR3 is CASSLHSLSSGNTIYF. The CDR3 bases are TGTGCCAGCAGTTTACACAGCCTTAGCTCTGGAAACACCATATATTTT.

This sequence joins TRBV7-2 and TRBJ2-7, with 11 bases that match TRBD1. The CDR3 loop spans 16 amino acids. Germline CDR1 SGHTA, CDR2 FQGNSA. V lost 5 bases and J lost 2; bases outside the gene matches: 8. Here the CDR3 reads CASSPPPGQGAYEQYF. Here the CDR3 DNA reads TGTGCCAGCAGCCCCCCTCCGGGACAGGGGGCCTACGAGCAGTACTTC.

The CDR3 protein is CASSEGNLRGTQYF. The CDR3, as DNA: TGTGCCAGCAGTGAAGGGAACCTTAGGGGGACCCAGTACTTC. V usage is TRBV6-1 and J usage is TRBJ2-5; tentatively, D is TRBD1 (5 bases). Germline V lookup: CDR1 MNHNS, CDR2 SASEGT. V was cut by 1 base and J by 7 bases, with 13 bases left in between. CDR3 length: 14 amino acids.